These 16 T cell receptor beta chains were all obtained from the same sample, sequenced in a study of blood T cell repertoires in COVID-19. Clones were sequenced by immunoSEQ multiplex PCR, and TCRdb holds only the in-frame ones, with some missing. The table shows around 68,000 clones, with approximately 83% occurring only once. The specimen was peripheral blood. The origin of the receptors is a man older than 75 with acute or convalescent COVID-19.

This clone was found once. V usage is TRBV19 and J usage is TRBJ1-2; 8 bases are shared with TRBD1. Germline assignment: CDR1 LNHDA and CDR2 SQIVND (reference sequence). The V segment lost 1 base and the J segment 4 bases; nucleotides outside the gene matches: 8. This CDR3 is built from 16 residues. The CDR3 here is CASSIGGQGRTYGYTF. The CDR3 DNA is TGTGCCAGTAGTATAGGCGGACAGGGTCGGACCTATGGCTACACCTTC.

The J gene is TRBJ2-1, the V gene TRBV5-4; D is unresolved. Trimming took off 0 bases at V and 6 bases at J, with 13 bases between the two ends. The CDR3 is made up of 15 amino acids. The germline gives CDR1 SGHNT, CDR2 YYREEE (reference sequence). CDR3 sequence reads: CASSLGSPLVNEQFF. The CDR3 DNA reads as TGTGCCAGCAGCTTGGGGAGTCCCCTGGTCAATGAGCAGTTCTTC.

The chain couples TRBV19 to TRBJ1-1; D not resolved. The germline V gene encodes CDR1 LNHDA and CDR2 SQIVND (reference sequence). This CDR3 contains 13 residues. The V gene lost 2 bases and the J gene lost 0 bases, with 4 bases spanning the gap. The CDR3 coding sequence is TGTGCCAGTAGTATACGGTTGAACACTGAAGCTTTCTTT. It yields the protein CASSIRLNTEAFF.

This clone has just a few counts. The rearrangement uses TRBV2 and TRBJ1-3, with 7 bases identical to TRBD1. Trimming removed 6 bases from V and 4 bases from J; junction bases left unmatched: 6. The CDR3 sequence is 14 residues long. CDR1 and CDR2 (germline): SNHLY, FYNNEI. CDR3 sequence reads: CASSRQGQGNTIYF. CDR3 bases: TGTGCCAGCAGCCGACAGGGTCAGGGAAACACCATATATTTT.

V and J are TRBV12-5 and TRBJ2-1; 9 nucleotides line up with TRBD1. V was clipped by 7 bases and J by 5 bases; unmatched bases: 12. The germline V gene has CDR1 LGHNT and CDR2 FRNRAP. The CDR3 covers 16 residues. For the CDR3, the DNA is TGTGCTAGTGCCCCTGGGACAGGGAGGGGCAACAATGAGCAGTTCTTC. Translation gives CASAPGTGRGNNEQFF.

This clone appeared a few times. The DNA of the CDR3 is TGCGCCAGCAGCCAAGAGAGACAGCCAATCACTGAAGCTTTCTTT. This translates into CASSQERQPITEAFF. This sequence joins TRBV4-3 and TRBJ1-1; the D gene is possibly TRBD1 (5 bases). Germline CDR1 LGHNA, CDR2 YSLEER. CDR3 length equals 15 residues. Trimming stripped 0 bases from V and 4 bases from J, with 12 bases between.

This clone was found a few times. The CDR3 sequence is CASSEGTGGEKLFF. CDR3 nucleotides: TGCGCCAGCAGTGAGGGGACAGGGGGAGAAAAACTGTTTTTT. This chain connects TRBV10-1 to TRBJ1-4; 11 bases are shared with TRBD1. Trimming cost V 2 bases and J 8 bases; bases outside gene matches: 1. This CDR3 has 14 residues. The germline gives CDR1 WNHNN, CDR2 SYGVQD (reference sequence).

This clone was recorded only once. The chain uses TRBV7-2 and TRBJ1-1; a possible D gene is TRBD1 (5 bases). V lost 4 bases and J lost 0, with 9 bases in between. The germline V gene encodes CDR1 SGHTA and CDR2 FQGNSA. This CDR3 region has 14 residues. DNA of the CDR3: TGTGCCAGCAGCTCACGACAGATGAACACTGAAGCTTTCTTT. This gives the protein CASSSRQMNTEAFF.

The chain joins TRBV28 to TRBJ2-7, with a tentative D call TRBD2 (6 bases). Germline values: CDR1 MDHEN, CDR2 SYDVKM. The germline V and J ends were trimmed by 4 bases and 4 bases, with 17 bases remaining between them. The CDR3 has 15 amino acids. The CDR3 here is CASSSPGDLPYEQYF. The DNA of the CDR3 is TGTGCCAGCAGTTCCCCCGGGGACTTACCGTACGAGCAGTACTTC.

This chain uses TRBV3-1 (or the pseudogene TRBV3-2) with TRBJ2-1, with D possibly being TRBD2 (5 bases). Looked up from germline, CDR1 is LGHDT and CDR2 is YNNKEL (reference sequence). Trimming cost V 1 base and J 8 bases, with 12 bases left between them. The CDR3 extends over 14 amino acids. Here the CDR3 reads CASSQVGLFYEQFF. The CDR3 DNA is TGTGCCAGCAGCCAAGTAGGACTGTTCTATGAGCAGTTCTTC.

This clone was detected only a few times. CDR3 loop: CASSDTTRNSPLHF. The CDR3 coding sequence is TGTGCCAGCAGTGACACTACTCGGAATTCACCCCTCCACTTT. This chain links TRBV6-1 with TRBJ1-6; D is unresolved. This CDR3 region has 14 residues. Per germline, CDR1 MNHNS and CDR2 SASEGT. Trimming took 3 bases from V and 7 from J, leaving 10 bases between them.

The chain recombines TRBV6-6 with TRBJ2-7; TRBD1 agrees at 9 bases. Germline CDR1 is MNHNY and CDR2 is SVGAGI (reference sequence). CDR3 length equals 15 residues. V trimming: 6 bases; J trimming: 4 bases; junction bases outside the gene matches: 10. The CDR3: CASSQTGGYSYEQYF. The CDR3 nucleotides are TGTGCCAGCAGCCAAACAGGGGGCTATTCGTACGAGCAGTACTTC.

The CDR3 DNA reads as TGTGCCAGCAGCCTGGGGACAGGGGGATCGGAGACCCAGTACTTC. This codes for CASSLGTGGSETQYF. This chain connects TRBV7-9 to TRBJ2-5; 11 positions match TRBD1. The ends lost 5 bases at V and 5 bases at J; junction bases unmatched: 7. Germline V lookup: CDR1 SEHNR, CDR2 FQNEAQ (reference sequence). CDR3 length: 15 amino acids.

The V and J genes are TRBV7-8 and TRBJ2-1; TRBD2 agrees at 9 bases. Germline CDR1 reads SGHVS; CDR2 reads FQNEAQ. The CDR3 spans 15 residues. The V gene end was trimmed by 4 bases and the J gene end by 10 bases; junction bases not matched to a gene: 11. CDR3 coding DNA: TGTGCCAGCAGCTCCGTAGCGGGAGCCCTAGGGGAGCAGTTCTTC. Translated: CASSSVAGALGEQFF. Filled out from reference TRBV7-8 and TRBJ2-1, the complete variable domain reads GAGVSQSPRYKVAKRGQDVALRCDPISGHVSLFWYQQALGQGPEFLTYFQNEAQLDKSGLPSDRFFAERPEGSVSTLKIQRTQQEDSAVYLCASSSVAGALGEQFFGPGTRLTVL.

The chain links TRBV24-1 to TRBJ1-2, with D uncertain. This CDR3 comprises 15 residues. V was pared by 2 bases and J by 3 bases, with 12 bases between. From germline, CDR1 is KGHDR and CDR2 SFDVKD. DNA for the CDR3: TGTGCCACCAGTGATTATGGGAGAGGAGACTATGGCTACACCTTC. This codes for CATSDYGRGDYGYTF.

This chain links TRBV2 with TRBJ1-2; 8 bases line up with TRBD1. V was clipped by 4 bases and J by 6 bases; unmatched bases: 7. Per germline, CDR1 SNHLY and CDR2 FYNNEI. This CDR3 has 14 amino acids. CDR3 residues: CASSARGRGDGYTF. CDR3 DNA: TGTGCCAGCAGTGCCAGGGGGCGAGGGGATGGCTACACCTTC.